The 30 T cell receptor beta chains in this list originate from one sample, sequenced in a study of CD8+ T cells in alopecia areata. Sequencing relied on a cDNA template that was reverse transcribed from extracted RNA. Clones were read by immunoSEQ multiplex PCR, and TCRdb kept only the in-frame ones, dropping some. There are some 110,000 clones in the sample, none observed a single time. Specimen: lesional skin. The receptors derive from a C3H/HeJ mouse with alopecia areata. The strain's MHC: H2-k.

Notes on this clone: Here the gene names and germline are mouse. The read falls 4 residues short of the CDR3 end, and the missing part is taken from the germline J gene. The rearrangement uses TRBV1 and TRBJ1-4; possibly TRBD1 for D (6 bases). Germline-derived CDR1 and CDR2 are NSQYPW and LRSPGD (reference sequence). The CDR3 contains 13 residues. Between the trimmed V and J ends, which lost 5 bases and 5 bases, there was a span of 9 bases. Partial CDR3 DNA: TGCACCTGCAGTCCAACAGGGAACGAA. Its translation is CTCSPTGNE. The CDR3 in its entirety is CTCSPTGNERLFF.

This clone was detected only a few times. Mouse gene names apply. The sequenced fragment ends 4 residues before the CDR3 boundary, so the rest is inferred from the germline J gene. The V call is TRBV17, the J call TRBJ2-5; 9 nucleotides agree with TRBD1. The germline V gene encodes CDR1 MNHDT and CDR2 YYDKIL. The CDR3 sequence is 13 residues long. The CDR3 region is CASSHRGLDTQYF. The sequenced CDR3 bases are TGTGCTAGCAGCCACAGGGGGCTGGAC. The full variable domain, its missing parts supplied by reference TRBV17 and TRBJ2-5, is DTTVKQNPRYKLARVGKPVNLICSQTMNHDTMYWYQKKPNQAPKLLLFYYDKILNREADTFEKFQSSRPNNSFCSLYIGSAGLEYSAMYLCASSHRGLDTQYFGPGTRLLVL.

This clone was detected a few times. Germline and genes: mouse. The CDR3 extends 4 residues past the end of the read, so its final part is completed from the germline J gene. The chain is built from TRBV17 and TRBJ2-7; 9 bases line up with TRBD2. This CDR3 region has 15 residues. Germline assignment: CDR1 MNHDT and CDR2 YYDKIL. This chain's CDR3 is CASSREGWGGYEQYF. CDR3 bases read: TGTGCTAGCAGTAGAGAGGGCTGGGGGGGTTAT.

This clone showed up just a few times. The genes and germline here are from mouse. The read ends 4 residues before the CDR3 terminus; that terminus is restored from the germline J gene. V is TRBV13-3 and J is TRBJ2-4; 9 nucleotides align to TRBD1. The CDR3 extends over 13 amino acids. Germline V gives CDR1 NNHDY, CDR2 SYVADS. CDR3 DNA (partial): TGTGCCAGCAGTGAAACAGGGGGCAAC. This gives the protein CASSETGGN. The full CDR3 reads CASSETGGNTLYF. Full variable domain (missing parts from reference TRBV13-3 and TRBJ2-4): EAAVTQSPRSKVAVTGGKVTLSCHQTNNHDYMYWYRQDTGHGLRLIHYSYVADSTEKGDIPDGYKASRPSQENFSLILELASLSQTAVYFCASSETGGNTLYFGAGTRLSVL.

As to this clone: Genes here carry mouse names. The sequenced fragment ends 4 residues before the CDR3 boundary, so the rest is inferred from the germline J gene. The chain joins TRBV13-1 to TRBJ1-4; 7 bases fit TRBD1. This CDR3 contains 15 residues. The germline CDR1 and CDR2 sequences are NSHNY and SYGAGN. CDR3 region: CASSDDDRAPERLFF. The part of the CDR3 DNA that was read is TGTGCCAGCAGTGATGACGACAGGGCCCCCGAA. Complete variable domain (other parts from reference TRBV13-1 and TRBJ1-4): EAAVTQSPRNKVTVTGGNVTLSCRQTNSHNYMYWYRQDTGHGLRLIHYSYGAGNLRIGDVPDGYKATRTTQEDFFLLLELASPSQTSLYFCASSDDDRAPERLFFGHGTKLSVL.

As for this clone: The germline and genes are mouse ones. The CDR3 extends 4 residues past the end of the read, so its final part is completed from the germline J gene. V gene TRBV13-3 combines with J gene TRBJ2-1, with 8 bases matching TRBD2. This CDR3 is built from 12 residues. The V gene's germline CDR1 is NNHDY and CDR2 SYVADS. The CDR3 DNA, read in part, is TGTGCCAGCTCTGGGGGGCGGACT. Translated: CASSGGRT. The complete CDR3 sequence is CASSGGRTEQFF.

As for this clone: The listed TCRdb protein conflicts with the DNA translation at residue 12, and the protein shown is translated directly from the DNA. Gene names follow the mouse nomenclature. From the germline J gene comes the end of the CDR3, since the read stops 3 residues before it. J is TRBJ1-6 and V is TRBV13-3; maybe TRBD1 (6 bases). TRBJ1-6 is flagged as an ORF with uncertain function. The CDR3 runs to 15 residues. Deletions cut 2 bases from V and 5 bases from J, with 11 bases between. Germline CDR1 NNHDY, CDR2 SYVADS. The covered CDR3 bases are TGTGCCAGCAGTGAACAGGGCCAGAATAATTCGCCC. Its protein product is CASSEQGQNNSP. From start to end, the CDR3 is CASSEQGQNNSPLYF.

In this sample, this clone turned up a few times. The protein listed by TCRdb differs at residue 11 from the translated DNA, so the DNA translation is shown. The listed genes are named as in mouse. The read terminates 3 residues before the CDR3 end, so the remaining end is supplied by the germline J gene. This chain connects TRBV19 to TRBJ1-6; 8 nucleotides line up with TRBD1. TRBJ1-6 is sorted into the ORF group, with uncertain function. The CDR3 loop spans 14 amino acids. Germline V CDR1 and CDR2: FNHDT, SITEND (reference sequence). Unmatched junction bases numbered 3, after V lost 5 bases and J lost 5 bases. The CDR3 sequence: CASRWTGNNSPLYF. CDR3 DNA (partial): TGTGCCAGCAGATGGACAGGGAATAATTCGCCC.

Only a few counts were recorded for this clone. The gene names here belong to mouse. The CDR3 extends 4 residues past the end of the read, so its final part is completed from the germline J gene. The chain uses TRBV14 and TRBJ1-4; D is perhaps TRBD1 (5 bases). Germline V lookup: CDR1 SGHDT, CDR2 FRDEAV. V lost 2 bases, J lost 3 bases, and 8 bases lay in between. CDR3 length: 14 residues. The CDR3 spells CASSLGGTNERLFF. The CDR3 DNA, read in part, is TGTGCCAGCAGTTTGGGGGGGACCAACGAA.

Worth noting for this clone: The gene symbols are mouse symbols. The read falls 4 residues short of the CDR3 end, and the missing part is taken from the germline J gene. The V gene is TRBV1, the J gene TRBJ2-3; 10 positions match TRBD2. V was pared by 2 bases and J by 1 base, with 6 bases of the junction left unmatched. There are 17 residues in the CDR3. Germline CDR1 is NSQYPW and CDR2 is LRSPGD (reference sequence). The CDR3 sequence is CTCSANWGGRGAETLYF. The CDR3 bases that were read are TGCACCTGCAGTGCAAACTGGGGGGGTCGGGGTGCAGAA.

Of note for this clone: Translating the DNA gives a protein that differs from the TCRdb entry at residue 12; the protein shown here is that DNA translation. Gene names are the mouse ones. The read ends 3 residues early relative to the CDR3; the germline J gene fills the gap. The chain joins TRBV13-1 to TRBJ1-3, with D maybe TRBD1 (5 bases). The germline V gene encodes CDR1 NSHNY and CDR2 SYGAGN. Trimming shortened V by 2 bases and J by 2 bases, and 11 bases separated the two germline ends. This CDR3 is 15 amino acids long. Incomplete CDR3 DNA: TGTGCCAGCAGTGAGGCAGGGAGGACTGGAAATACG. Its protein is CASSEAGRTGNT. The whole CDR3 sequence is CASSEAGRTGNTLYF.

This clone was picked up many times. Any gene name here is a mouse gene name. CDR3 region: CASSPQGKDERLFF. The CDR3 bases that were read are TGTGCCAGCAGTCCTCAGGGGAAGGACGAA. The chain uses TRBV13-3 and TRBJ1-4, with D maybe TRBD1 (6 bases). The read comes to an end 4 residues before the CDR3 does, leaving the germline J gene to fill in the end. The V end was cut by 4 bases, the J end by 6 bases, with 13 bases between. Germline V gene data show CDR1 as NNHDY and CDR2 as SYVADS. The CDR3 loop spans 14 amino acids. The complete variable domain, with remaining parts taken from reference TRBV13-3 and TRBJ1-4, reads EAAVTQSPRSKVAVTGGKVTLSCHQTNNHDYMYWYRQDTGHGLRLIHYSYVADSTEKGDIPDGYKASRPSQENFSLILELASLSQTAVYFCASSPQGKDERLFFGHGTKLSVL.

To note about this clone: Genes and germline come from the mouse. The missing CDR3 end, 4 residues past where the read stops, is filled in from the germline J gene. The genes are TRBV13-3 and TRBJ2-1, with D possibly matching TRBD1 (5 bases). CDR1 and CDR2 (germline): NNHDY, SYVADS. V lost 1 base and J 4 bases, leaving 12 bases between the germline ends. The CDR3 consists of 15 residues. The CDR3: CASSDSGEGYAEQFF. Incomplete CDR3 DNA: TGTGCCAGCAGTGATTCCGGGGAGGGGTATGCT.

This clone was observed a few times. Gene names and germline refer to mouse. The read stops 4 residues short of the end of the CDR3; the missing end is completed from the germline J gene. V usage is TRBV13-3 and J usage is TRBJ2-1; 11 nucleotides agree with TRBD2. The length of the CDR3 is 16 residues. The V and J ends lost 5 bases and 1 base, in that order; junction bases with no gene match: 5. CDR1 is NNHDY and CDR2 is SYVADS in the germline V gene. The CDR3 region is CASSPWTGGNYAEQFF. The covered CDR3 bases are TGTGCCAGCAGCCCTTGGACTGGGGGGAACTATGCT.

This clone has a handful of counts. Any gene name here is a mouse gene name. Partial CDR3 DNA: TGTGCCAGCAGCCCTGACAAAACCTAT. The encoded protein is CASSPDKTY. The entire CDR3 protein reads CASSPDKTYEQYF. The chain carries TRBV14 and TRBJ2-7; D is unclear. The sequence runs out 4 residues before the end of the CDR3; the remainder is reconstructed from the germline J gene. The CDR3 has 13 residues. The V end lost 5 bases, the J end lost 2 bases, and 11 bases lay between the germline ends. Germline V lookup: CDR1 SGHDT, CDR2 FRDEAV.

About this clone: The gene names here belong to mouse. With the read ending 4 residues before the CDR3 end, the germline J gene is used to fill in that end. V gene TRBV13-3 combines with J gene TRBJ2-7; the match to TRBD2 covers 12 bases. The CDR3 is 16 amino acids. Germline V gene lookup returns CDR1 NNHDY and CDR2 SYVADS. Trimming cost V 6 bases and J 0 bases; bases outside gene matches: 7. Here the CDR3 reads CASTPGLGGSSYEQYF. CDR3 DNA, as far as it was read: TGTGCCAGCACTCCGGGACTGGGGGGAAGCTCCTAT.

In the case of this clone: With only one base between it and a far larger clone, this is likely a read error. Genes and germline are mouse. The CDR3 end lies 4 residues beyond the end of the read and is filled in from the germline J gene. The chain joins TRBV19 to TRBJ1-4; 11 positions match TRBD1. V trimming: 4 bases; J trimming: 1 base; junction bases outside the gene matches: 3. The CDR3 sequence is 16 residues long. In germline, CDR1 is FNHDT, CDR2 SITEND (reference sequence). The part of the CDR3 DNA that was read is TGTGCCAGCAGTCATGGGACAGGGGGTTCCAACGAA. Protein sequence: CASSHGTGGSNE. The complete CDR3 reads CASSHGTGGSNERLFF.

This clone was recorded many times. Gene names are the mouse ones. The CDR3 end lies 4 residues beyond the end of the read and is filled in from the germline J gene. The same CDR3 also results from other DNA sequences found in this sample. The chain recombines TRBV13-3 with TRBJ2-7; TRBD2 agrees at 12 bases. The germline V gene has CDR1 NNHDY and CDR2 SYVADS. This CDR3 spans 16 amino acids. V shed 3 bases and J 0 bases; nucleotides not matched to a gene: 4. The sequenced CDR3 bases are TGTGCCAGCAGTGTTGACTGGGGGGGCAGCTCCTAT. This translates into CASSVDWGGSSY. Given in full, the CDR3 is CASSVDWGGSSYEQYF.

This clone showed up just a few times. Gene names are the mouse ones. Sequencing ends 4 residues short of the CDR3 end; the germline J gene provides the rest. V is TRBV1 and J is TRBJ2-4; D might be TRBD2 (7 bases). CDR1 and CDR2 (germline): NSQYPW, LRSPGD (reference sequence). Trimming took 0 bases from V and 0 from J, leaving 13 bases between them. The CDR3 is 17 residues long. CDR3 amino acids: CTCSADGGTPSQNTLYF. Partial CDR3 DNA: TGCACCTGCAGTGCAGATGGGGGGACACCTAGTCAAAAC.

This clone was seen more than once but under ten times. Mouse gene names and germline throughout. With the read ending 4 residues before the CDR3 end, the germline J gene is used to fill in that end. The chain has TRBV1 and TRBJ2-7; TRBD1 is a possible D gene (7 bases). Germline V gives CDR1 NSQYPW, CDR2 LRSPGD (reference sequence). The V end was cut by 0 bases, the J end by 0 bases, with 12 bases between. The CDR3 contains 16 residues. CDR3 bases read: TGCACCTGCAGTGCAGATGAGGGGGCGAGCTCCTAT. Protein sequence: CTCSADEGASSY. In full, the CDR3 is CTCSADEGASSYEQYF.

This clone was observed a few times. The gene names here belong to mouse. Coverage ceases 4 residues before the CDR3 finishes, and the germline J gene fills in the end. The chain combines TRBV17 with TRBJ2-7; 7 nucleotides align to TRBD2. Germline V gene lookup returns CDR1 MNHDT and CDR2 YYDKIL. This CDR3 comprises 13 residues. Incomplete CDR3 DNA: TGTGCTAGCAGTAGGGGGGGGAATTAT. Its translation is CASSRGGNY. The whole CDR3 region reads CASSRGGNYEQYF.

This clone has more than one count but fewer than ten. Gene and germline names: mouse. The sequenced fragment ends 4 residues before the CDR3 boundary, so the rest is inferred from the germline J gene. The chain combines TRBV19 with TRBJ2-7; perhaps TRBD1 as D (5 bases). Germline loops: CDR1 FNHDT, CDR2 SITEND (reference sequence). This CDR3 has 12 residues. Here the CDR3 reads CASSVTAYEQYF. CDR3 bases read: TGTGCCAGCAGTGTGACAGCTTAT.

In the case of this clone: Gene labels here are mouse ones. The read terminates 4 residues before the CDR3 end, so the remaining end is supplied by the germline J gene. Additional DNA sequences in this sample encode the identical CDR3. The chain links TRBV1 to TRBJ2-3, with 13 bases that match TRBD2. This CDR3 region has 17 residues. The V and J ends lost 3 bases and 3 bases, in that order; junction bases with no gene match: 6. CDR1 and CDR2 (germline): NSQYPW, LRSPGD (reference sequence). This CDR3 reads CTCSAVRDWGGAETLYF. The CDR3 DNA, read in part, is TGCACCTGCAGTGCCGTCCGGGACTGGGGGGGAGCAGAA.

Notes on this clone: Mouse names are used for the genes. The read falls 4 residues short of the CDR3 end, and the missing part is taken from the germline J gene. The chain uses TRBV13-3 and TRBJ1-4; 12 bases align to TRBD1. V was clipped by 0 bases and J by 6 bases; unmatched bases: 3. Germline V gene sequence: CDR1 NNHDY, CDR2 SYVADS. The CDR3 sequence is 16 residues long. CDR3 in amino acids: CASSDAGTGGHERLFF. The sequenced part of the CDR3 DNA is TGTGCCAGCAGTGATGCGGGGACAGGGGGCCACGAA.

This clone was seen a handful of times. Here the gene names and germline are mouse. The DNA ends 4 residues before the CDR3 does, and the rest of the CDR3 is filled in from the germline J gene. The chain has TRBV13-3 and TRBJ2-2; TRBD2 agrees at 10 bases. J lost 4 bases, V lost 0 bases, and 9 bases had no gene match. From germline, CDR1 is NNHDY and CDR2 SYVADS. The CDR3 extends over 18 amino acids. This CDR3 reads CASSDAAWGGASTGQLYF. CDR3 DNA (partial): TGTGCCAGCAGTGATGCGGCCTGGGGGGGCGCGAGCACCGGG. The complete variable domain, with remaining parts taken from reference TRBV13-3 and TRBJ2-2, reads EAAVTQSPRSKVAVTGGKVTLSCHQTNNHDYMYWYRQDTGHGLRLIHYSYVADSTEKGDIPDGYKASRPSQENFSLILELASLSQTAVYFCASSDAAWGGASTGQLYFGEGSKLTVL.

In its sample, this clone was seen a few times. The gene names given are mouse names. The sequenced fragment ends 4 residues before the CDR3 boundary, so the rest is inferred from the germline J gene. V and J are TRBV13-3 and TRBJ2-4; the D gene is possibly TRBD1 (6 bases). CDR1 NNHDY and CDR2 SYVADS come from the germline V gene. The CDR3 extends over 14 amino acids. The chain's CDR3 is CASSQQGGENTLYF. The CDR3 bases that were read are TGTGCCAGCAGTCAACAGGGAGGGGAGAAC.

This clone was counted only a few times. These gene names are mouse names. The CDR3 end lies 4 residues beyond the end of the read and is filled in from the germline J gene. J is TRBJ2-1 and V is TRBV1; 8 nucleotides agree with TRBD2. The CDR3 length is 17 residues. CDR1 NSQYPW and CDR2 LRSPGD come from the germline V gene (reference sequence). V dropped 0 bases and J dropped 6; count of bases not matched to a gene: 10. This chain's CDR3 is CTCSAEGWGGGSAEQFF. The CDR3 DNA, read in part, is TGCACCTGCAGTGCAGAGGGGTGGGGGGGAGGGAGTGCT.

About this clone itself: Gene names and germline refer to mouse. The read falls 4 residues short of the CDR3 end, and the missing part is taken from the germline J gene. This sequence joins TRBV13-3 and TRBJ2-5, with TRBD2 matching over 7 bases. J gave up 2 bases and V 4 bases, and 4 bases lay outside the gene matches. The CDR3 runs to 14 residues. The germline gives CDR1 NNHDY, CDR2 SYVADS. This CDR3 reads CASSLTGSQDTQYF. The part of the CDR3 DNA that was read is TGTGCCAGCAGTCTGACTGGGAGCCAAGAC.

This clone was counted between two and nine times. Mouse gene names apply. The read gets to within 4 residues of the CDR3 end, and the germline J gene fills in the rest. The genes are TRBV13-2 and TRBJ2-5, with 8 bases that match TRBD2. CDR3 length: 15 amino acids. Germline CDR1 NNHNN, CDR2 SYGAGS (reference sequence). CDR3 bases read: TGTGCCAGCGGTGATGCGGGGGACTGGCGGGAC. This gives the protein CASGDAGDWRD. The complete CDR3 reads CASGDAGDWRDTQYF.

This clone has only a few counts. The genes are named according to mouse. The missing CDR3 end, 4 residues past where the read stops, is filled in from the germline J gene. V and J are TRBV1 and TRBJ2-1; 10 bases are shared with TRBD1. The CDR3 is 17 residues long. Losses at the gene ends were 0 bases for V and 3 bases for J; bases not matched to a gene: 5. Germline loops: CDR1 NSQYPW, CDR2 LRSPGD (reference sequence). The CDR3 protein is CTCSADPGQGIYAEQFF. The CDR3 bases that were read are TGCACCTGCAGTGCAGACCCGGGACAGGGGATCTATGCT.